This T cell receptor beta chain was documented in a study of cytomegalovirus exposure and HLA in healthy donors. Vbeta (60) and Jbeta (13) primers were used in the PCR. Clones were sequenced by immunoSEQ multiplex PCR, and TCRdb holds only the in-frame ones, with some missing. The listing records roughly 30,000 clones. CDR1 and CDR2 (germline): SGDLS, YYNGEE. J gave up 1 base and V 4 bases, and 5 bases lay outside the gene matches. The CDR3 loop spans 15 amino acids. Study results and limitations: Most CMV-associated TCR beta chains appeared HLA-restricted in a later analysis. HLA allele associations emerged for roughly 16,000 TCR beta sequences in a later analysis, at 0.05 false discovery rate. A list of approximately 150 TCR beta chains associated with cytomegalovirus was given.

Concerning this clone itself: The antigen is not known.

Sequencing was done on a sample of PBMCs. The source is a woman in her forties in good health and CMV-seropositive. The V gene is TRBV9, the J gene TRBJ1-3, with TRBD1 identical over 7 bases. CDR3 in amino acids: CASSPNRGSGNTIYF. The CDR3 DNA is TGTGCCAGCAGCCCGAACAGGGGATCTGGAAACACCATATATTTT.